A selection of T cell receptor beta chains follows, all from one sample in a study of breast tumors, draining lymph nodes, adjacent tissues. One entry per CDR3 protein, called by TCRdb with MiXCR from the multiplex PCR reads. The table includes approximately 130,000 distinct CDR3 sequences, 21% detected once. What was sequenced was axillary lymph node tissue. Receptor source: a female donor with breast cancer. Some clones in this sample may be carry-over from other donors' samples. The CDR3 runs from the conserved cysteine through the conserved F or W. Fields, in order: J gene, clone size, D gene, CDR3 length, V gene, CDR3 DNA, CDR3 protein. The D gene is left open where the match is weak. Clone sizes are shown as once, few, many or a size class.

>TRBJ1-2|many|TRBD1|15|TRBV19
TGTGCCAGTAGTACGTTTCGACAGGGGGCCTATGGCTACACCTTC
CASSTFRQGAYGYTF
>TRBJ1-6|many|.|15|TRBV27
TGTGCCAGCAGTGCCCGGACAGCTGGGAATTCACCCCTCCACTTT
CASSARTAGNSPLHF
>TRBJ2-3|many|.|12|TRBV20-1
TGCAGTGCTAGTCATAGGACAGATACGCAGTATTTT
CSASHRTDTQYF
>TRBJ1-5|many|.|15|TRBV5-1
TGCGCCAGCAGCTTAGGAGACTATAGCAATCAGCCCCAGCATTTT
CASSLGDYSNQPQHF
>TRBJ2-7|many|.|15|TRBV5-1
TGCGCCAGCAGCTCTGCTACTTTAAGCTCCTACGAGCAGTACTTC
CASSSATLSSYEQYF
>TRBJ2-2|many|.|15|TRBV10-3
TGTGCCATCAGTGAAAGGCAGGCGAACACCGGGGAGCTGTTTTTT
CAISERQANTGELFF
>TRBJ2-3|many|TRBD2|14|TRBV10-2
TGCGCCAGCAGGGAGAGCGGGAGTAGTTATACGCAGTATTTT
CASRESGSSYTQYF
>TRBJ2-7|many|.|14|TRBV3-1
TGTGCCAGCAGCTCCTTGGACATTCCCTACGAGCAGTACTTC
CASSSLDIPYEQYF
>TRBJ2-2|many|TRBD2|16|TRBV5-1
TGCGCCAGCAGCCCACTAGCGGGAGCAGGCACCGGGGAGCTGTTTTTT
CASSPLAGAGTGELFF
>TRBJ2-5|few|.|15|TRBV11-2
TGTGTCAGCAGCTTGCCTGGAGGACTCCAAGAGACCCAGTACTTC
CVSSLPGGLQETQYF
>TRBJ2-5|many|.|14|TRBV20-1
TGCAGTGCTAGACCCAGGAAGCCCCAAGAGACCCAGTACTTC
CSARPRKPQETQYF